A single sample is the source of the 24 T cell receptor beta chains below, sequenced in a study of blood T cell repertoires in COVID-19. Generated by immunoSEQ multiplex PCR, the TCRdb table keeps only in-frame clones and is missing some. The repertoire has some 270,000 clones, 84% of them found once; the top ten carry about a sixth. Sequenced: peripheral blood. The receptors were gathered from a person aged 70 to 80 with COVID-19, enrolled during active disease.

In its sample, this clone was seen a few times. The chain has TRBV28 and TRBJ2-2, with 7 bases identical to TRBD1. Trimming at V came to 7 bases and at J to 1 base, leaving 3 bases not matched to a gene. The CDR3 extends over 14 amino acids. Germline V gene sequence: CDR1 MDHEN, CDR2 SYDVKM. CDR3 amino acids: CASTDRVNTGELFF. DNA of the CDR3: TGTGCCAGCACAGACAGGGTGAACACCGGGGAGCTGTTTTTT.

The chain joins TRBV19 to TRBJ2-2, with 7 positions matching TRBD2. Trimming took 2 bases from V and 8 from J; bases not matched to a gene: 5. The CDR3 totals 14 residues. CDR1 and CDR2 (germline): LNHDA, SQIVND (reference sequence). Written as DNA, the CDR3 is TGTGCCAGTAGTATAACCCTAGCGGTGGGGGAGCTGTTTTTT. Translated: CASSITLAVGELFF.

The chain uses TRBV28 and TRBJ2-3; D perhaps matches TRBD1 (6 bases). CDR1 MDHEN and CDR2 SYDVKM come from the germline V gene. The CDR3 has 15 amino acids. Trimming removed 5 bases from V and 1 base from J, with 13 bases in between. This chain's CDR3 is CASSLQGTRTDTQYF. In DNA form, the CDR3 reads TGTGCCAGCAGTCTCCAGGGGACCCGCACAGATACGCAGTATTTT.

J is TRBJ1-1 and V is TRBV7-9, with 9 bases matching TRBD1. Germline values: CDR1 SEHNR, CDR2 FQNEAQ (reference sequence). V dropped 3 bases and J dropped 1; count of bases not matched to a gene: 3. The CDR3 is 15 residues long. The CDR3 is CASSLTGGWNTEAFF. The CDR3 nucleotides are TGTGCCAGCAGCTTGACAGGGGGTTGGAACACTGAAGCTTTCTTT.

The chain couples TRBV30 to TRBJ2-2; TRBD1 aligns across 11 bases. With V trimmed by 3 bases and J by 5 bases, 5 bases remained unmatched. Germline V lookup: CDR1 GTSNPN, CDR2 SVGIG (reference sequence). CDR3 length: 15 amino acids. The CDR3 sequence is CAWRSGQGATGELFF. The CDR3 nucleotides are TGTGCCTGGAGATCCGGACAGGGGGCGACCGGGGAGCTGTTTTTT.

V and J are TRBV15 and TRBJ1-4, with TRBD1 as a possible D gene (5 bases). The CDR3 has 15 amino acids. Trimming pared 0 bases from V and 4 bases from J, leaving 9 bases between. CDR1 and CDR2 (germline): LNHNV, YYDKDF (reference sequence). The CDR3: CATSRDRVINEKLFF. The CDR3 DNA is TGTGCCACCAGCAGAGACAGGGTTATTAATGAAAAACTGTTTTTT. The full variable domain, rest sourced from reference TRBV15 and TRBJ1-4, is DAMVIQNPRYQVTQFGKPVTLSCSQTLNHNVMYWYQQKSSQAPKLLFHYYDKDFNNEADTPDNFQSRRPNTSFCFLDIRSPGLGDTAMYLCATSRDRVINEKLFFGSGTQLSVL.

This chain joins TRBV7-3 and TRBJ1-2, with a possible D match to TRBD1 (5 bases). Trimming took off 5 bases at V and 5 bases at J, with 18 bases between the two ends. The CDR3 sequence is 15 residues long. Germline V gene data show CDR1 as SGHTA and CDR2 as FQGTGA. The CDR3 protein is CASSTGRGNIYGYTF. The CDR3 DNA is TGTGCCAGCAGCACCGGTCGGGGGAACATTTATGGCTACACCTTC.

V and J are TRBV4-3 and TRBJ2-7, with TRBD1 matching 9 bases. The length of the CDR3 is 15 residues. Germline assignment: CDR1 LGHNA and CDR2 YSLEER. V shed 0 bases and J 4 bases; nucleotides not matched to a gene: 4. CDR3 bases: TGCGCCAGCAGCCAAGATCGACAGGGGGATTACGAGCAGTACTTC. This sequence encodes CASSQDRQGDYEQYF.

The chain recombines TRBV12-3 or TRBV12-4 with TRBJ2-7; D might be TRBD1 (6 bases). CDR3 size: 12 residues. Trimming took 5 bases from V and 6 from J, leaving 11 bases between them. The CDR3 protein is CASSPTGAEQYF. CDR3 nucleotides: TGTGCCAGCAGTCCGACAGGCGCCGAGCAGTACTTC.

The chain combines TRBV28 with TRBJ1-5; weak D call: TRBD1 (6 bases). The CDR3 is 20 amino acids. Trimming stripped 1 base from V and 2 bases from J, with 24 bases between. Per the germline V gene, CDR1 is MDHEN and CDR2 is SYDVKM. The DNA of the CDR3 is TGTGCCAGCAGTTTATTCCGGGGCAGGGGTGGGCCAGAGGGCAATCAGCCCCAGCATTTT. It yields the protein CASSLFRGRGGPEGNQPQHF.

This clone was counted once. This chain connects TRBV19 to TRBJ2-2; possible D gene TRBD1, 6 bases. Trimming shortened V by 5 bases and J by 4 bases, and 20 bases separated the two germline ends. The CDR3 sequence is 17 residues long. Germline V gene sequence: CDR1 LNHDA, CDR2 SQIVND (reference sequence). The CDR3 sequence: CASSLRGFPPPTGELFF. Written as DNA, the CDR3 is TGTGCCAGTAGTCTCAGGGGTTTCCCTCCCCCCACCGGGGAGCTGTTTTTT. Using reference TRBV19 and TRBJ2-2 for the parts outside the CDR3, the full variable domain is DGGITQSPKYLFRKEGQNVTLSCEQNLNHDAMYWYRQDPGQGLRLIYYSQIVNDFQKGDIAEGYSVSREKKESFPLTVTSAQKNPTAFYLCASSLRGFPPPTGELFFGEGSRLTVL.

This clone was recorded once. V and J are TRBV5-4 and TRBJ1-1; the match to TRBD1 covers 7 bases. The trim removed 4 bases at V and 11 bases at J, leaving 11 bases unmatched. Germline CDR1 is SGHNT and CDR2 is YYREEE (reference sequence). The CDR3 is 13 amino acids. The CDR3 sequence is CASSTTPQGKAFF. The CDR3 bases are TGTGCCAGCAGCACCACTCCACAGGGGAAGGCTTTCTTT.

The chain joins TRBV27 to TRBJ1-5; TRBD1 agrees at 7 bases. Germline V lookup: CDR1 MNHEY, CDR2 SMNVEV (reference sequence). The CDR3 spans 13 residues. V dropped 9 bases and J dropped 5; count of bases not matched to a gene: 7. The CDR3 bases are TGTGCCAGTGCCGGACAGGCCGATCAGCCCCAGCATTTT. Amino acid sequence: CASAGQADQPQHF.

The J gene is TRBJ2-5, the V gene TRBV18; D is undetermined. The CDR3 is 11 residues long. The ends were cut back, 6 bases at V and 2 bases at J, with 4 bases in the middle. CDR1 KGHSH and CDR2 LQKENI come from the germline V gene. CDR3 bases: TGTGCCAGCTCTCGTCAAGAGACCCAGTACTTC. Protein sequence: CASSRQETQYF.

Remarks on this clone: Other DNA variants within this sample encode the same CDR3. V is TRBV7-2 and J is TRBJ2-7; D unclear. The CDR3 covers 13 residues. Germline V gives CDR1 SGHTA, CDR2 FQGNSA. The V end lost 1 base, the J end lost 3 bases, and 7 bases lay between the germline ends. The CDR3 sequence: CASSLVTGYEQYF. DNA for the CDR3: TGTGCCAGCAGCTTAGTAACGGGCTACGAGCAGTACTTC.

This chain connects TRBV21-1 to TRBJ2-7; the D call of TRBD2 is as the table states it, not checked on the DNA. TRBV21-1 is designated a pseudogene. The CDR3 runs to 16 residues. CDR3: CASSPRGGIPKYEQYF. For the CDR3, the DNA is TGTGCCAGCAGCCCTCGTGGGGGGATCCCGAAATACGAGCAGTACTTC.

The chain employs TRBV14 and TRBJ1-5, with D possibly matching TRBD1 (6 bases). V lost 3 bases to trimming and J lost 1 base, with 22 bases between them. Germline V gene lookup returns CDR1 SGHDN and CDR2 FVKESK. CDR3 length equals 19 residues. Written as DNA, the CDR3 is TGTGCCAGCAGCCACCCGGGAGGGGGGCACCGAACCAGCAATCAGCCCCAGCATTTT. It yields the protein CASSHPGGGHRTSNQPQHF.

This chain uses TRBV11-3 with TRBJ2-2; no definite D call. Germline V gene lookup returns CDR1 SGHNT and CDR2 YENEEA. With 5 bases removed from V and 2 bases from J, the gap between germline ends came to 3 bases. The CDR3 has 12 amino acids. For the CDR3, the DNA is TGTGCCAGCAGCCTCAACACCGGGGAGCTGTTTTTT. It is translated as CASSLNTGELFF.

CDR3 protein: CASTVGGGTGELFF. The CDR3 bases are TGTGCCAGCACGGTCGGGGGAGGCACCGGGGAGCTGTTTTTT. V gene TRBV28 combines with J gene TRBJ2-2; weak D call: TRBD2 (6 bases). V dropped 7 bases and J dropped 4 bases, with 13 bases sitting between them. The CDR3 covers 14 residues. Germline V gives CDR1 MDHEN, CDR2 SYDVKM.

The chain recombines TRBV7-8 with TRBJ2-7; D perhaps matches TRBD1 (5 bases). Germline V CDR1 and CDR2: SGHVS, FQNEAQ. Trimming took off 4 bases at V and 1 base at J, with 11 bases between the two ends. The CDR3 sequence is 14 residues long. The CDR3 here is CASSWTDKSYEQYF. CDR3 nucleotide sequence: TGTGCCAGCAGCTGGACGGACAAATCCTACGAGCAGTACTTC.

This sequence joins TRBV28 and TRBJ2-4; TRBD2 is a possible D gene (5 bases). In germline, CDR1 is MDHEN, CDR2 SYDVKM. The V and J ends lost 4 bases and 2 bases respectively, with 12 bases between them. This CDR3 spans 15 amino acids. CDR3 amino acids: CASSSPAGSKNIQYF. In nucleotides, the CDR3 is TGTGCCAGCAGTTCCCCGGCGGGTTCCAAAAACATTCAGTACTTC.

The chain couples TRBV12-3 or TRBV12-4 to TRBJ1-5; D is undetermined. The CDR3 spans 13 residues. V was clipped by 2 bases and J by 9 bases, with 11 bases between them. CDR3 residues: CASSLSSGSPQHF. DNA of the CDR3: TGTGCCAGCAGTTTAAGCAGCGGTTCGCCCCAGCATTTT.

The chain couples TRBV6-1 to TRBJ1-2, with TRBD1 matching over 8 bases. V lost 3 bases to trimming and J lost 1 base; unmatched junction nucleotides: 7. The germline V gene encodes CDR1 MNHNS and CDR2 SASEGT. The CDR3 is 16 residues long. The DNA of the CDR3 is TGTGCCAGCAGTGACCAGGGGGCCATATTTAACTATGGCTACACCTTC. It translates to CASSDQGAIFNYGYTF.

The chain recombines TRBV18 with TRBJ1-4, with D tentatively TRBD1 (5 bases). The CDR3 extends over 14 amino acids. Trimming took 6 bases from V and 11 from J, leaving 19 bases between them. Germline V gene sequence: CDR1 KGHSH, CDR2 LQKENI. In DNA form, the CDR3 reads TGTGCCAGCTCCCAGGGCAGTTCCATGAATAAACTGTTTTTT. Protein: CASSQGSSMNKLFF.